This T cell receptor (beta chain) was sequenced in a study of blood T cells in healthy people across ages. Study conclusions and caveats: Those diversity estimates obtained from one million T cells were thought to be underestimates. Measured against age, TCR beta diversity per million T cells decreased in a roughly linear manner.

On this clonotype itself: Its matching antigen is unknown.

The CDR3 length is 13 residues. V was trimmed by 8 bases and J by 4 bases, leaving 11 bases between them. Per germline, CDR1 MGHDK and CDR2 SYGVNS. A second PCR, run for roughly 7 to 11 cycles, used a sample-barcoded 5' primer plus a J-beta primer mix. TCRdb analysed the 5' RACE reads with MiXCR anew, one entry per CDR3 protein. This sample has about 1.4 million distinct CDR3 sequences, with approximately 59% found just once. Donors were systemically healthy Caucasian individuals from Russia aged about 6 to 100 years. This TCR was recovered from a man younger than 35 in good health. The V and J genes are TRBV25-1 and TRBJ2-2, with D perhaps TRBD1 (6 bases). The sequenced sample consisted of blood. CDR3 bases: TGTGCCAGCGGCCAGGGGCTCACCGGGGAGCTGTTTTTT. Its translation is CASGQGLTGELFF.